The 22 T cell receptor beta chains presented below share a single source sample, sequenced in a study of cytomegalovirus exposure and HLA in healthy donors. Amplification used 60 Vbeta primers and 13 Jbeta primers. Produced via immunoSEQ multiplex PCR; TCRdb's table is partial and in-frame only. The top ten clones hold 5% to 7.5% of a sample with under 200,000 clones, 84% of them seen once. The sequencing sample was made of PBMCs. The receptors were gathered from a man aged 45-60 years in good health and CMV-seropositive.

The chain uses TRBV5-1 and TRBJ1-4; weak D call: TRBD1 (6 bases). Per germline, CDR1 SGHRS and CDR2 YFSETQ. The CDR3 covers 14 residues. V lost 4 bases, J lost 5 bases, and 12 bases lay in between. Written as DNA, the CDR3 is TGCGCCAGCAGCCCGGGACACCTGAATGAAAAACTGTTTTTT. It codes for CASSPGHLNEKLFF.

In DNA, the CDR3 is TGCGCCAGCGGGCAGATATCGATCTACGAGCAGTACTTC. Translating it yields CASGQISIYEQYF. V usage is TRBV10-2 and J usage is TRBJ2-7; no definite D call. CDR1 is WSHSY and CDR2 is SAAADI in the germline V gene. The ends were cut back, 8 bases at V and 3 bases at J, with 14 bases in the middle. The CDR3 is 13 residues long.

This clone was recorded a few times. This chain joins TRBV5-8 and TRBJ2-4; the D gene is possibly TRBD1 (6 bases). The CDR3 loop spans 14 amino acids. The germline CDR1 and CDR2 sequences are SGHTS and YDEGEE. Trimming cost V 0 bases and J 5 bases, with 9 bases left between them. The CDR3 loop reads CASSLGQAENIQYF. CDR3 nucleotide sequence: TGTGCCAGCAGCTTGGGACAGGCGGAAAACATTCAGTACTTC.

The V and J genes are TRBV30 and TRBJ2-1, with 7 bases matching TRBD2. Per germline, CDR1 GTSNPN and CDR2 SVGIG (reference sequence). V dropped 0 bases and J dropped 3; count of bases not matched to a gene: 5. CDR3 length: 15 residues. CDR3 protein: CAWSVRSGIYNEQFF. The CDR3 DNA sequence: TGTGCCTGGAGTGTACGAAGCGGGATCTACAATGAGCAGTTCTTC.

The V call is TRBV30, the J call TRBJ2-2, with 8 bases matching TRBD2. V dropped 2 bases and J dropped 5; count of bases not matched to a gene: 10. The CDR3 is 16 amino acids. Germline CDR1 reads GTSNPN; CDR2 reads SVGIG (reference sequence). The CDR3 DNA is TGTGCCTGGAGTTTTTTGCGGGAGGTACCAACCGGGGAGCTGTTTTTT. The encoded protein is CAWSFLREVPTGELFF.

The rearrangement uses TRBV30 and TRBJ2-2; 9 bases line up with TRBD2. Germline V gene sequence: CDR1 GTSNPN, CDR2 SVGIG (reference sequence). J was trimmed by 6 bases and V by 5 bases; bases with no gene match: 7. CDR3 size: 14 residues. This CDR3 is CAWAGGGAAGELFF. CDR3 bases: TGTGCCTGGGCGGGAGGGGGGGCCGCCGGGGAGCTGTTTTTT. Based on the CDR3 plus reference TRBV30 and TRBJ2-2, the full variable domain is SQTIHQWPATLVQPVGSPLSLECTVEGTSNPNLYWYRQAAGRGLQLLFYSVGIGQISSEVPQNLSASRPQDRQFILSSKKLLLSDSGFYLCAWAGGGAAGELFFGEGSRLTVL.

The genes are TRBV7-2 and TRBJ2-3; 9 nucleotides agree with TRBD2. V trimming: 2 bases; J trimming: 3 bases; junction bases outside the gene matches: 12. Per the germline V gene, CDR1 is SGHTA and CDR2 is FQGNSA. The CDR3 loop spans 18 amino acids. The CDR3 nucleotides are TGTGCCAGCAGCTTACCCCCGGTTCTAGCGGGACATACAGATACGCAGTATTTT. This codes for CASSLPPVLAGHTDTQYF.

CDR3: CASSLAPAGRELFF. The CDR3 coding sequence is TGTGCCAGCAGCTTAGCCCCCGCAGGCCGGGAGCTGTTTTTT. The chain employs TRBV7-2 and TRBJ2-2, with unresolved D. Trimming stripped 0 bases from V and 9 bases from J, with 11 bases between. There are 14 residues in the CDR3. Germline lookup yields CDR1 SGHTA and CDR2 FQGNSA.

The rearrangement links TRBV7-2 to TRBJ2-5, with 14 nucleotides matching TRBD2. The V segment lost 5 bases and the J segment 2 bases; nucleotides outside the gene matches: 4. This CDR3 contains 16 residues. Germline-derived CDR1 and CDR2 are SGHTA and FQGNSA. The CDR3 spells CASSPGLAGVQETQYF. The CDR3 bases are TGTGCCAGCAGCCCGGGACTAGCGGGGGTACAAGAGACCCAGTACTTC.

This clone turned up a few times. V usage is TRBV11-1 and J usage is TRBJ2-1; 7 positions match TRBD2. This CDR3 has 19 amino acids. Germline CDR1 reads SGHAT; CDR2 reads FQDESV (reference sequence). V lost 2 bases, J lost 3 bases, and 16 bases stayed unmatched. CDR3 bases: TGTGCCAGCAGCTTAATAGGGACTACCATCCCGGGGGGCTACAATGAGCAGTTCTTC. Translated: CASSLIGTTIPGGYNEQFF.

This chain joins TRBV5-1 and TRBJ1-3; 7 nucleotides agree with TRBD1. The CDR3 has 15 amino acids. V trimming: 2 bases; J trimming: 6 bases; junction bases outside the gene matches: 8. The germline V gene has CDR1 SGHRS and CDR2 YFSETQ. The CDR3 bases are TGCGCCAGCAGCTTAGGGGACAGTACGGCAAACACCATATATTTT. Translating gives CASSLGDSTANTIYF.

V usage is TRBV6-1 and J usage is TRBJ2-3; D ambiguous. Germline V gives CDR1 MNHNS, CDR2 SASEGT. This CDR3 is 19 amino acids long. V gave up 0 bases and J gave up 0 bases, with 19 bases separating them. The CDR3: CASSEALLGVSTSTDTQYF. In DNA form, the CDR3 reads TGTGCCAGCAGTGAAGCGCTTCTCGGAGTTAGCACCAGCACAGATACGCAGTATTTT.

In this sample, this clone turned up once. V and J are TRBV18 and TRBJ2-1; 8 nucleotides agree with TRBD1. CDR3 length: 15 amino acids. In germline, CDR1 is KGHSH, CDR2 LQKENI. The trim removed 2 bases at V and 3 bases at J, leaving 3 bases unmatched. The CDR3 spells CASSPKGQVYNEQFF. The CDR3 DNA is TGTGCCAGCTCACCAAAGGGACAGGTCTACAATGAGCAGTTCTTC.

J is TRBJ2-1 and V is TRBV7-8, with 8 bases lining up with TRBD1. The J segment lost 0 bases and the V segment lost 2 bases, leaving 3 bases of the junction unmatched. Germline CDR1 reads SGHVS; CDR2 reads FQNEAQ. The CDR3 consists of 16 residues. CDR3 nucleotide sequence: TGTGCCAGCAGCTTACGTGACAGGGGCTCCTACAATGAGCAGTTCTTC. Its protein product is CASSLRDRGSYNEQFF.

The CDR3 sequence is CASSFGQGAGSSSYNEQFF. In nucleotides, the CDR3 is TGCGCCAGCAGCTTCGGACAGGGGGCAGGGAGCAGCTCCTACAATGAGCAGTTCTTC. V is TRBV5-1 and J is TRBJ2-1, with 11 bases fitting TRBD1. Losses at the gene ends were 2 bases for V and 0 bases for J; bases not matched to a gene: 10. The germline V gene has CDR1 SGHRS and CDR2 YFSETQ. The CDR3 covers 19 residues.

V is TRBV11-2 and J is TRBJ2-7, with D unclear. Trimming removed 4 bases from V and 2 bases from J, with 6 bases in between. CDR3 size: 12 residues. Germline CDR1 and CDR2: SGHAT and FQNNGV. CDR3 in DNA: TGTGCCAGCAGCTCGGTGGCCTACGAGCAGTACTTC. Its protein is CASSSVAYEQYF.

There are a few counts of this clone. This chain links TRBV9 with TRBJ2-4; D perhaps matches TRBD2 (6 bases). The CDR3 length is 15 residues. From germline, CDR1 is SGDLS and CDR2 YYNGEE. Trimming took 4 bases from V and 8 from J, leaving 19 bases between them. This CDR3 reads CASSPPDGSMHIQYF. The CDR3 DNA is TGTGCCAGCAGCCCCCCCGACGGGAGTATGCACATTCAGTACTTC.

The sample holds one count of this clone. V and J are TRBV28 and TRBJ2-5, with 9 bases lining up with TRBD2. The CDR3 consists of 15 residues. V lost 2 bases and J lost 7; bases outside the gene matches: 8. Germline V gene sequence: CDR1 MDHEN, CDR2 SYDVKM. In DNA form, the CDR3 reads TGTGCCAGCAGTTTAAGGTCTAGCGGGGCGGCGACCCAGTACTTC. Translated: CASSLRSSGAATQYF. The whole variable domain, filled in from reference TRBV28 and TRBJ2-5, reads DVKVTQSSRYLVKRTGEKVFLECVQDMDHENMFWYRQDPGLGLRLIYFSYDVKMKEKGDIPEGYSVSREKKERFSLILESASTNQTSMYLCASSLRSSGAATQYFGPGTRLLVL.

V is TRBV29-1 and J is TRBJ2-5; D might be TRBD1 (5 bases). The germline CDR1 and CDR2 sequences are SQVTM and ANQGSEA. V was cut by 6 bases and J by 4 bases, with 18 bases left in between. The CDR3 loop spans 14 amino acids. The CDR3 loop is CSVCETVLGETQYF. As DNA, the CDR3 is TGCAGCGTCTGCGAGACAGTACTCGGAGAGACCCAGTACTTC. The full variable domain, its missing parts supplied by reference TRBV29-1 and TRBJ2-5, is SAVISQKPSRDICQRGTSLTIQCQVDSQVTMMFWYRQQPGQSLTLIATANQGSEATYESGFVIDKFPISRPNLTFSTLTVSNMSPEDSSIYLCSVCETVLGETQYFGPGTRLLVL.

V is TRBV7-3 and J is TRBJ2-3; 9 bases map to TRBD2. V trimming: 5 bases; J trimming: 4 bases; junction bases outside the gene matches: 7. The CDR3 is 15 residues long. Germline loops: CDR1 SGHTA, CDR2 FQGTGA. The DNA of the CDR3 is TGTGCCAGCAGCGCCAGCGGGAGGAGCGCAGATACGCAGTATTTT. Its protein product is CASSASGRSADTQYF.

This clone was detected only once. This chain links TRBV29-1 with TRBJ1-1; D possibly corresponds to TRBD1 (5 bases). The ends were cut back, 3 bases at V and 6 bases at J, with 17 bases in the middle. The CDR3 totals 14 residues. Germline assignment: CDR1 SQVTM and CDR2 ANQGSEA. CDR3 nucleotides: TGCAGCGTTGATCTAGCGGGGGTGAGATCTGAAGCTTTCTTT. This encodes CSVDLAGVRSEAFF.

The chain recombines TRBV29-1 with TRBJ2-5, with D possibly TRBD1 on 5 matching bases. The CDR3 is 12 residues long. The V end was cut by 5 bases, the J end by 5 bases, with 12 bases between. Germline V CDR1 and CDR2: SQVTM, ANQGSEA. Written as DNA, the CDR3 is TGCAGCGTTACGACTTCAGGGGAGACCCAGTACTTC. It codes for CSVTTSGETQYF.